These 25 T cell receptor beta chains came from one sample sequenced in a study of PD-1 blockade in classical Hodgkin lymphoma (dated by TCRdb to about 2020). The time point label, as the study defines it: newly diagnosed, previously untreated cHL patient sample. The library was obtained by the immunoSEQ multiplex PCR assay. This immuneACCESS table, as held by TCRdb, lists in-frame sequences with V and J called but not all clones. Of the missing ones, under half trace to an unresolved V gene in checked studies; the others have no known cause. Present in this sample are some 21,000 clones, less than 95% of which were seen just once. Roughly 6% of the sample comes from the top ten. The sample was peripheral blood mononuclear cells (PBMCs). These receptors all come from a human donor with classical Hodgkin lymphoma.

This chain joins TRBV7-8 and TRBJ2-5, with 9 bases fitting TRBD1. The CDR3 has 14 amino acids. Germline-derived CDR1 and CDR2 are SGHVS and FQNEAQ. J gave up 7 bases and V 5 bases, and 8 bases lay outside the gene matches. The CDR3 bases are TGTGCCAGCAGCGGGGACAGGGCGTCGGGGACCCAGTACTTC. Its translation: CASSGDRASGTQYF.

Written as DNA, the CDR3 is TGCGCCAGCAGCTTGTCAGGAGGTAGCAACATTCAGTACTTC. Amino acids: CASSLSGGSNIQYF. The rearrangement links TRBV5-1 to TRBJ2-4; a weak D match, TRBD2 (5 bases). The V gene's germline CDR1 is SGHRS and CDR2 YFSETQ. The V end was cut by 1 base, the J end by 7 bases, with 12 bases between. The CDR3 loop spans 14 amino acids.

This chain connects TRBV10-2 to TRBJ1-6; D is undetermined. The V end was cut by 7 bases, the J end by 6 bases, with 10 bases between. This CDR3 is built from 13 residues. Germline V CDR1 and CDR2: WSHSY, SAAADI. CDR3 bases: TGCGCCAGCACCCGGGAGCCTAATTCACCCCTCCACTTT. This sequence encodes CASTREPNSPLHF.

CDR3 nucleotides: TGTGCCAGCAGCGTAGGCGGGAACACCGGGGAGCTGTTTTTT. Its translation: CASSVGGNTGELFF. The rearrangement links TRBV9 to TRBJ2-2; D gene uncertain. The CDR3 has 14 residues. Trimming removed 0 bases from V and 1 base from J, with 4 bases in between. CDR1 and CDR2 (germline): SGDLS, YYNGEE. The full variable domain, completed using reference TRBV9 and TRBJ2-2, is DSGVTQTPKHLITATGQRVTLRCSPRSGDLSVYWYQQSLDQGLQFLIQYYNGEERAKGNILERFSAQQFPDLHSELNLSSLELGDSALYFCASSVGGNTGELFFGEGSRLTVL.

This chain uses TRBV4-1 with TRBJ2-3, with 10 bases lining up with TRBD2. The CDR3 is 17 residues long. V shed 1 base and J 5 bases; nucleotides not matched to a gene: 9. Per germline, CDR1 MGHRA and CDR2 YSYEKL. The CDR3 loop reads CASSQVTSGARGDTQYF. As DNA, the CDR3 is TGCGCCAGCAGCCAAGTCACTAGCGGGGCCCGAGGAGATACGCAGTATTTT.

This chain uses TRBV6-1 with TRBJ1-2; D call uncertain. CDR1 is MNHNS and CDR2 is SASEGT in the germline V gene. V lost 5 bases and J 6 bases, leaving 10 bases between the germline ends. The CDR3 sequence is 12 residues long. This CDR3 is CASSSHRHGYTF. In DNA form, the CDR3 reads TGTGCCAGCAGTTCTCATAGACATGGCTACACCTTC.

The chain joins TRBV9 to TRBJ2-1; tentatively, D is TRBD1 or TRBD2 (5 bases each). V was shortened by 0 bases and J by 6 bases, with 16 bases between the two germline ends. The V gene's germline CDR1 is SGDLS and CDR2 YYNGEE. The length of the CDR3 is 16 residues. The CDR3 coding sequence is TGTGCCAGCAGCGTAGAGATTGCTAGAGGGGCCAATGAGCAGTTCTTC. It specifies CASSVEIARGANEQFF.

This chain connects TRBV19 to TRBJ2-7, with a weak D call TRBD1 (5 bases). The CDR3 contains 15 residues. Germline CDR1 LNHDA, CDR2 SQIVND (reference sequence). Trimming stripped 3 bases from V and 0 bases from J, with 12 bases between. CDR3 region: CASSMAPTVSYEQYF. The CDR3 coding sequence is TGTGCCAGTAGTATGGCCCCGACAGTCTCCTACGAGCAGTACTTC. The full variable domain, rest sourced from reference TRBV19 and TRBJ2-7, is DGGITQSPKYLFRKEGQNVTLSCEQNLNHDAMYWYRQDPGQGLRLIYYSQIVNDFQKGDIAEGYSVSREKKESFPLTVTSAQKNPTAFYLCASSMAPTVSYEQYFGPGTRLTVT.

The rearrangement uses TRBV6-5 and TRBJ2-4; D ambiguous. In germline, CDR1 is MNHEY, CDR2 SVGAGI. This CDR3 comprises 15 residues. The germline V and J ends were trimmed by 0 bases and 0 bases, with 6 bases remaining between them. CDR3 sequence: CASSYSELAKNIQYF. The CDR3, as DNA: TGTGCCAGCAGTTACTCCGAACTAGCCAAAAACATTCAGTACTTC.

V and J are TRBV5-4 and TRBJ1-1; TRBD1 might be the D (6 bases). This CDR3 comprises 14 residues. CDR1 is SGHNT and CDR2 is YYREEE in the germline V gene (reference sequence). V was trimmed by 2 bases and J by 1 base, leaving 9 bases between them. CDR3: CASSLDRRNTEAFF. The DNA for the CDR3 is TGTGCCAGCAGCTTAGACAGGAGGAACACTGAAGCTTTCTTT.

The CDR3 protein is CSVQRSYEQYF. In DNA, the CDR3 is TGCAGTGTACAGCGGAGCTACGAGCAGTACTTC. V and J are TRBV20-1 and TRBJ2-7; D might be TRBD2 (5 bases). Trimming left V 7 bases short and J 3 bases short, with 10 bases between. The CDR3 contains 11 residues. Germline loops: CDR1 DFQATT, CDR2 SNEGSKA (reference sequence).

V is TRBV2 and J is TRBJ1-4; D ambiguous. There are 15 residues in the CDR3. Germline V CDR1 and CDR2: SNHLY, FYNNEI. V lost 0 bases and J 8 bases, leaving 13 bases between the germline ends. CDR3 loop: CASSEANILGEKLFF. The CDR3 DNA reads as TGTGCCAGCAGTGAAGCGAACATTCTAGGAGAAAAACTGTTTTTT.

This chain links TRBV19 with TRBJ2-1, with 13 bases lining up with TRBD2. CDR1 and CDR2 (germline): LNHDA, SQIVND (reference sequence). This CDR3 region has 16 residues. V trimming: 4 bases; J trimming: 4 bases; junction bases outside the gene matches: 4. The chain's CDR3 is CASSTKLAGGYNEQFF. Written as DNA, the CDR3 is TGTGCCAGTAGTACAAAACTAGCGGGGGGGTACAATGAGCAGTTCTTC.

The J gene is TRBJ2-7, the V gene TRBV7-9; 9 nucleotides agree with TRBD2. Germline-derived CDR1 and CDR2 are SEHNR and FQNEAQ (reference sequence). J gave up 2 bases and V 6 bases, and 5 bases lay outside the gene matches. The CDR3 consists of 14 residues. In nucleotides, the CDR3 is TGTGCCAGCAGTGGCGGGGGGGAAACCTACGAGCAGTACTTC. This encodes CASSGGGETYEQYF.

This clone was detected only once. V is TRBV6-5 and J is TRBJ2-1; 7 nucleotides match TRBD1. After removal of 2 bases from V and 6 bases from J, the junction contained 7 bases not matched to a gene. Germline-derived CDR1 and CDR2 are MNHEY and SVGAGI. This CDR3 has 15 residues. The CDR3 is CASSYDRARGNEQFF. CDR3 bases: TGTGCCAGCAGTTACGACAGGGCTCGAGGCAATGAGCAGTTCTTC.

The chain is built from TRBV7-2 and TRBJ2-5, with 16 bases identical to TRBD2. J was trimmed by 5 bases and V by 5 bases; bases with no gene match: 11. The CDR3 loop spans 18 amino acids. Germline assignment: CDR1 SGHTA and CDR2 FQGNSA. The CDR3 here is CASSTRGLAGGRRETQYF. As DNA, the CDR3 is TGTGCCAGCAGCACGCGGGGACTAGCGGGGGGGCGGCGGGAGACCCAGTACTTC.

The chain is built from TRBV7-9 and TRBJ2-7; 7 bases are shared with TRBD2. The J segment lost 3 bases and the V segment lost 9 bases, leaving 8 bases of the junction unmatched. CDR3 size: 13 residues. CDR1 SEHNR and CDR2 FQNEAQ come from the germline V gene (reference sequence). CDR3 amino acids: CASSRPGGYEQYF. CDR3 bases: TGTGCCAGTTCCCGCCCGGGGGGCTACGAGCAGTACTTC.

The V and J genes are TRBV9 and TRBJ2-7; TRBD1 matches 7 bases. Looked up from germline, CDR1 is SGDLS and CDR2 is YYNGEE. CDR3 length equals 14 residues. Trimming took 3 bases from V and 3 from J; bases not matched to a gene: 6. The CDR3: CASSGSGQDYEQYF. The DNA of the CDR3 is TGTGCCAGCAGCGGCTCCGGACAGGACTACGAGCAGTACTTC.

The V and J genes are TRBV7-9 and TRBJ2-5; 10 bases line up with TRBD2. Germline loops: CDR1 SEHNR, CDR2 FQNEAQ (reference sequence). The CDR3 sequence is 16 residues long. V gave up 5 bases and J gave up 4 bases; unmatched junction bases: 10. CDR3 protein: CASSEGSGGDGETQYF. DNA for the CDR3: TGTGCCAGCAGCGAAGGGAGCGGGGGGGATGGAGAGACCCAGTACTTC.

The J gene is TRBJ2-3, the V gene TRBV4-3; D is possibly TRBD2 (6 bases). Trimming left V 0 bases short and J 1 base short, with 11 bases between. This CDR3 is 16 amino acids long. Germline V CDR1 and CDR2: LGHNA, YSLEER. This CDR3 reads CASSQERLAGTDTQYF. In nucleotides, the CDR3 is TGCGCCAGCAGCCAAGAAAGATTAGCGGGCACAGATACGCAGTATTTT.

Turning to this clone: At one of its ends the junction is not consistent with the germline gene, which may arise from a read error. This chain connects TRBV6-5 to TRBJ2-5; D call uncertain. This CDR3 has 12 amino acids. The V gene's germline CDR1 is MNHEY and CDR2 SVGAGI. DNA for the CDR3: TGTGCCAGCAGTTACCGGCAAGGGACCCAGTACTTC. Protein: CASSYRQGTQYF.

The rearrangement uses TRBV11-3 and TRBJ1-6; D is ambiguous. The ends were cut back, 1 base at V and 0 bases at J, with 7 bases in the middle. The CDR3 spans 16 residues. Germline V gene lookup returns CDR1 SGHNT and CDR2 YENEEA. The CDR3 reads CASSLGQHSYNSPLHF. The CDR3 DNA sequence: TGTGCCAGCAGCTTAGGGCAGCACTCCTATAATTCACCCCTCCACTTT.

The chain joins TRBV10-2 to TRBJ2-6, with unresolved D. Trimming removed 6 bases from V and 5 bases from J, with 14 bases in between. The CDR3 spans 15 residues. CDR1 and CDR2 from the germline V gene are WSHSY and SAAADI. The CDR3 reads CASSPDQQRANVLTF. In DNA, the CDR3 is TGCGCCAGCAGCCCGGACCAGCAGAGGGCCAACGTCCTGACTTTC.

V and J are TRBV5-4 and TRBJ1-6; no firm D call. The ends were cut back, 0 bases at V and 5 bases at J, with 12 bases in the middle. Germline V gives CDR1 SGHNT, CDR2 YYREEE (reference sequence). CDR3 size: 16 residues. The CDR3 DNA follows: TGTGCCAGCAGCTTGGCCGGGATGAGGAATAATTCACCCCTCCACTTT. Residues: CASSLAGMRNNSPLHF. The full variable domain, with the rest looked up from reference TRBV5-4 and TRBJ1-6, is ETGVTQSPTHLIKTRGQQVTLRCSSQSGHNTVSWYQQALGQGPQFIFQYYREEENGRGNFPPRFSGLQFPNYSSELNVNALELDDSALYLCASSLAGMRNNSPLHFGNGTRLTVT.

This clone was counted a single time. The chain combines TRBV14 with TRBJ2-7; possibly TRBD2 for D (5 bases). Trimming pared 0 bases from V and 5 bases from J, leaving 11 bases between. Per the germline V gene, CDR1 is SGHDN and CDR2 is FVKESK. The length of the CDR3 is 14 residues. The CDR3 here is CASSQDFGENEQYF. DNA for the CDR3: TGTGCCAGCAGCCAAGATTTCGGGGAGAACGAGCAGTACTTC.